The T cell receptor beta chain described here comes from a study of PD-L1 blockade in urothelial cancer. The overall study: Earlier, patients had received 0 to 3 chemotherapy regimens.

Sequencing used immunoSEQ multiplex PCR; TCRdb keeps in-frame clones, though not all of them. The sample records fewer than 75,000 clones, roughly 90% being singletons. V lost 0 bases to trimming and J lost 5 bases, with 17 bases between them. This CDR3 is 17 amino acids long. Looked up from germline, CDR1 is SGDLS and CDR2 is YYNGEE. Described time point: pretreatment peripheral blood. Study results and limitations: Pretreatment TCR clonality in blood, when below the median, was predictive of better survival.

Points on this clone: Its antigen remains unidentified.

This clonotype originated in a man between 65 and 85 years old with urothelial cancer. Sequencing used PBMCs, obtained around atezolizumab (anti-PD-L1) treatment. The chain joins TRBV9 to TRBJ2-2, with D possibly TRBD2 on 6 matching bases. In DNA form, the CDR3 reads TGTGCCAGCAGCGTAGTAGCCGGGATCCGGGGGACCGGGGAGCTGTTTTTT. Encoded protein: CASSVVAGIRGTGELFF.